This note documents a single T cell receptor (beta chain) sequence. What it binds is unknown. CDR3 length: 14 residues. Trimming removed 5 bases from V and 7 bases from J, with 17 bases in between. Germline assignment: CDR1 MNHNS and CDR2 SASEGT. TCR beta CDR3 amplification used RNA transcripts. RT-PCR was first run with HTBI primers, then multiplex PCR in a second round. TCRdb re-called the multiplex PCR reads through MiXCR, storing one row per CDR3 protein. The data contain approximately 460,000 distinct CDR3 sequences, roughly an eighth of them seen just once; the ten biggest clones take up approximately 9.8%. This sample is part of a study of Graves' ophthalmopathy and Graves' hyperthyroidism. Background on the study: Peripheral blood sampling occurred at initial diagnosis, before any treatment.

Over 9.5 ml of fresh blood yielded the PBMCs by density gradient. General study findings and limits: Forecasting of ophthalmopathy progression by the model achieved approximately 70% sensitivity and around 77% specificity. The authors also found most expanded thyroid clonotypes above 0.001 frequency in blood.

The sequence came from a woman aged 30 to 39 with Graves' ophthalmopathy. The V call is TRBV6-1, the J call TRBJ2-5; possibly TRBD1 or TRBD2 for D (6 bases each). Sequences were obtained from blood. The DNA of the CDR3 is TGTGCCAGCAGTCCGAGTCGGGGGCCTGGGACCCAGTACTTC. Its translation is CASSPSRGPGTQYF.